This T cell receptor beta chain appears in the sequencing data of a study of T cell responses to AZD1222 COVID-19 vaccine. Points from the study as a whole: Targets within unmutated variant regions were reportedly found for nearly half of spike-specific TCRs. There were vaccine-associated CD4 TCRs across spike, dominant at 160-218 and 743-854.

Second-dose timings of about 4 or about 12 weeks were pooled. Remarks on this clone: The antigen remains undetermined.

The V gene lost 3 bases and the J gene lost 7 bases, with 21 bases spanning the gap. The CDR3 consists of 17 residues. Germline-derived CDR1 and CDR2 are LGHDT and YNNKEL (reference sequence). TCRdb's copy holds only in-frame clones and misses some; the assay was immunoSEQ multiplex PCR. This table holds around 120,000 clones, over 85% found once. The receptor was isolated from an adult who received the AZD1222 COVID-19 vaccine. The chain employs TRBV3-1 (or the pseudogene TRBV3-2) and TRBJ2-2, with a possible D match to TRBD2 (7 bases). The starting material was peripheral blood, obtained 28 days after the second AZD1222 dose. CDR3 in amino acids: CASSQRGGTFGHGELFF. The CDR3, as DNA: TGTGCCAGCAGCCAGAGGGGGGGGACCTTCGGCCACGGGGAGCTGTTTTTT.